These 4 T cell receptor beta chains were all obtained from the same sample, sequenced in a study of blood T cell repertoires in COVID-19. TCRdb's copy holds only in-frame clones and misses some; the assay was immunoSEQ multiplex PCR. The sample includes more than 150,000 clones, 85% to 90% seen only once; the top ten take around 1%. The sample taken for sequencing was peripheral blood. Receptors were obtained from a young woman who had recovered from COVID-19.

The chain has TRBV18 and TRBJ2-1; TRBD2 agrees at 10 bases. CDR1 and CDR2 from the germline V gene are KGHSH and LQKENI. The V and J ends lost 8 bases and 7 bases, in that order; junction bases with no gene match: 5. The CDR3 has 13 residues. The CDR3 DNA sequence: TGTGCCAGCCGGAGCGGGGGGGCTAATGAGCAGTTCTTC. This encodes CASRSGGANEQFF. The complete variable domain, with remaining parts taken from reference TRBV18 and TRBJ2-1, reads NAGVMQNPRHLVRRRGQEARLRCSPMKGHSHVYWYRQLPEEGLKFMVYLQKENIIDESGMPKERFSAEFPKEGPSILRIQQVVRGDSAAYFCASRSGGANEQFFGPGTRLTVL.

V gene TRBV11-2 combines with J gene TRBJ2-1, with D possibly TRBD1 on 5 matching bases. V was pared by 4 bases and J by 15 bases, with 16 bases between. The CDR3 has 12 residues. Germline CDR1 SGHAT, CDR2 FQNNGV. The CDR3 sequence is CASSSMTDIRFF. CDR3 nucleotides: TGTGCCAGCAGCTCCATGACAGATATTCGGTTCTTC.

The genes are TRBV7-3 and TRBJ1-2, with D unclear. With 2 bases removed from V and 2 bases from J, the gap between germline ends came to 12 bases. The CDR3 is made up of 15 amino acids. CDR1 SGHTA and CDR2 FQGTGA come from the germline V gene. CDR3 nucleotide sequence: TGTGCCAGCAGCTTAGGGCCGCTTCGGAACTATGGCTACACCTTC. Protein: CASSLGPLRNYGYTF. The whole variable domain, filled in from reference TRBV7-3 and TRBJ1-2, reads GAGVSQTPSNKVTEKGKYVELRCDPISGHTALYWYRQSLGQGPEFLIYFQGTGAADDSGLPNDRFFAVRPEGSVSTLKIQRTERGDSAVYLCASSLGPLRNYGYTFGSGTRLTVV.

This clone was found a few times. This chain uses TRBV19 with TRBJ2-1, with D possibly being TRBD2 (5 bases). CDR1 and CDR2 from the germline V gene are LNHDA and SQIVND (reference sequence). The CDR3 length is 13 residues. The germline V and J ends were trimmed by 9 bases and 0 bases, with 9 bases remaining between them. CDR3 residues: CASEADSYNEQFF. As DNA, the CDR3 is TGTGCCAGCGAAGCGGACTCCTACAATGAGCAGTTCTTC.